The clone carrying this TCR beta chain was counted many times. This entry is derived from a study of tumor-infiltrating lymphocytes in primary liver carcinoma. Looking at the study overall: Staging placed the tumors at T1-T3 N0M0, and they measured about 4.2 to 10 cm across.

The CDR3 has 10 amino acids. Deletions cut 6 bases from V and 2 bases from J, with 3 bases between. In germline, CDR1 is SQVTM, CDR2 ANQGSEA. Starting from 500 ng of total RNA, TCR beta cDNA was produced with a primer in the constant region. Three nested multiplex PCR rounds, a slightly modified ARM-PCR method, built the TCR beta libraries. Investigators reported that the first two PCR rounds, at roughly 10 cycles each, used TRBV1-TRBV30 forward primers with a C-beta reverse primer. TCRdb redid the calling of the multiplex PCR reads with MiXCR, one entry per CDR3 protein. The profile shows fewer than 110,000 distinct CDR3 sequences, about two thirds of them singletons. Co-extraction of RNA and DNA was performed on about 20-32 mg of unsorted bulk tissue. Donors underwent surgery for histopathologically diagnosed primary liver carcinoma.

Sequenced input: liver tumor tissue from sampling region 2. Sample subset: tumor region T2, inferior pole. This sequence joins TRBV29-1 and TRBJ2-3; D gene unclear. The source is a woman aged 60-70 years with primary liver carcinoma and hepatitis B virus infection. The CDR3 DNA reads TGCAGCGTCAACACAGATACGCAGTATTTT. Translating it yields CSVNTDTQYF.